The 4 T cell receptor beta chains below all came from one sample that was sequenced in a study of cytomegalovirus exposure and HLA in healthy donors. PCR used 60 Vbeta primers and 13 Jbeta primers. The table came from immunoSEQ multiplex PCR; TCRdb's copy has only in-frame clones and leaves some out. The sample yields approximately 72,000 clones, approximately 70% seen once. The sample was PBMCs. The source of these receptors is a middle-aged man in good health and CMV-seropositive.

The V and J genes are TRBV11-2 and TRBJ2-3; possibly TRBD1 for D (5 bases). V was pared by 5 bases and J by 2 bases, with 14 bases between. The CDR3 totals 15 residues. Germline V gene lookup returns CDR1 SGHAT and CDR2 FQNNGV. The CDR3 sequence is CASSPQRGLTDTQYF. Written as DNA, the CDR3 is TGTGCCAGCAGCCCCCAAAGGGGCCTCACAGATACGCAGTATTTT. Based on the CDR3 plus reference TRBV11-2 and TRBJ2-3, the full variable domain is EAGVAQSPRYKIIEKRQSVAFWCNPISGHATLYWYQQILGQGPKLLIQFQNNGVVDDSQLPKDRFSAERLKGVDSTLKIQPAKLEDSAVYLCASSPQRGLTDTQYFGPGTRLTVL.

This chain uses TRBV5-1 with TRBJ2-7, with 8 bases fitting TRBD1. CDR3 length: 14 residues. V dropped 0 bases and J dropped 5; count of bases not matched to a gene: 4. Germline V gene lookup returns CDR1 SGHRS and CDR2 YFSETQ. The CDR3 region has the DNA TGCGCCAGCAGCTTGGAGGACAGGGACCACGAGCAGTACTTC. Amino acid sequence: CASSLEDRDHEQYF.

J is TRBJ2-7 and V is TRBV30; perhaps TRBD1 as D (5 bases). CDR1 and CDR2 from the germline V gene are GTSNPN and SVGIG (reference sequence). With 3 bases removed from V and 7 bases from J, the gap between germline ends came to 10 bases. This CDR3 comprises 11 residues. In DNA form, the CDR3 reads TGTGCCTGGAGCGTAACAGGAGAGCAGTACTTC. It encodes CAWSVTGEQYF.

This CDR3 is CASSRDSYEQYF. CDR3 sequence (DNA): TGTGCCAGCTCAAGGGACAGCTACGAGCAGTACTTC. The chain is built from TRBV18 and TRBJ2-7, with 7 bases identical to TRBD1. With V trimmed by 5 bases and J by 3 bases, 1 base remained unmatched. Germline CDR1 is KGHSH and CDR2 is LQKENI. The CDR3 spans 12 residues.